The rows below give T cell receptor beta chains drawn from one sample of a study of Graves' ophthalmopathy and Graves' hyperthyroidism. TCRdb re-called the multiplex PCR reads through MiXCR, storing one row per CDR3 protein. The repertoire holds hundreds of thousands of distinct CDR3 sequences, 20% to 25% seen once, with approximately 7% in the top ten. Sequencing was carried out using peripheral blood. The source is a woman in her late teens or twenties with stable Graves' hyperthyroidism. Some clones in this sample may be carry-over from other donors' samples. CDR3s include the opening cysteine and the closing phenylalanine or tryptophan. D genes are given only for firm matches. The size field is filled for only some rows; it gives once, few, many or a size class.

J	D	size	V	CDR3	DNA
TRBJ1-1	-	many	TRBV6-5	CASSYLPLTEAFF	TGTGCCAGCAGTTACCTGCCTCTCACTGAAGCTTTCTTT
TRBJ2-5	TRBD2	-	TRBV6-1	CASSPPGRIAGEETQYF	TGTGCCAGCAGTCCCCCAGGTAGAATAGCGGGGGAAGAGACCCAGTACTTC
TRBJ2-5	-	many	TRBV28	CASSLPGVTTQYF	TGTGCCAGCAGTTTGCCCGGGGTCACGACCCAGTACTTC
TRBJ2-7	TRBD1	few	TRBV5-1	CASSITGTGASYEQYF	TGCGCCAGCAGCATCACAGGGACAGGGGCCTCCTACGAGCAGTACTTC
TRBJ2-5	TRBD2	many	TRBV20-1	CSARDIHLAEETQYF	TGCAGTGCTAGAGATATCCACCTAGCGGAAGAGACCCAGTACTTC
TRBJ1-1	-	-	TRBV19	CASMWARNTEAFF	TGTGCCAGTATGTGGGCCAGGAACACTGAAGCTTTCTTT
TRBJ2-7	TRBD1	-	TRBV7-8	CASSLGTELYEQYF	TGTGCCAGCAGCCTCGGGACAGAACTCTACGAGCAGTACTTC
TRBJ1-1	TRBD1	-	TRBV3-1	CASSREDRGDTEAFF	TGTGCCAGCAGCCGGGAGGACAGGGGTGACACTGAAGCTTTCTTT
TRBJ2-5	TRBD2	-	TRBV6-5	CASSYSSGAHQETQYF	TGTGCCAGCAGTTACTCTAGCGGGGCACACCAAGAGACCCAGTACTTC
TRBJ1-2	-	few	TRBV3-1	CASSQDGGFHGYTF	TGTGCCAGCAGCCAAGATGGAGGGTTCCATGGCTACACCTTC
TRBJ2-6	-	many	TRBV11-1	CASSLGTVAIRGANVLTF	TGTGCCAGCAGCTTAGGGACAGTCGCAATCCGCGGGGCCAACGTCCTGACTTTC